Listed here are 22 T cell receptor beta chains from one sample, sequenced in a study of blood T cells in healthy people across ages. A second roughly 6 to 12 cycle PCR used barcoded and J-beta primers. In TCRdb, the 5' RACE reads were re-called with MiXCR into one record per CDR3 protein. The data contain 1,300,000 or so distinct CDR3 sequences, 59% of them seen just once; the ten biggest clones take up 6.5% to 8.5%. Specimen: blood. Every receptor here comes from a man aged 18 to 35 in good health.

This clonotype appeared a few times. The chain is built from TRBV12-5 and TRBJ2-3; D may be TRBD2 (6 bases). Germline V gives CDR1 LGHNT, CDR2 FRNRAP. The CDR3 has 17 amino acids. Trimming pared 2 bases from V and 5 bases from J, leaving 20 bases between. The CDR3 bases are TGTGCTAGTGGTTTGTCTGGAGGGCAGTTGGTAGGAGATACGCAGTATTTT. Protein sequence: CASGLSGGQLVGDTQYF.

This clonotype was counted only a few times. The rearrangement joins TRBV6-5 to TRBJ2-4, with a weak D call TRBD2 (5 bases). The J call may be incorrect, as the DNA end agrees better with TRBJ2-7. CDR3 length: 15 amino acids. Looked up from germline, CDR1 is MNHEY and CDR2 is SVGAGI. The CDR3, as DNA: TGTGCCAGCAGTTACTCCGGGGTGATCGGCTACGAGCAGTACTTC. Protein sequence: CASSYSGVIGYEQYF.

This clonotype was picked up a small number of times. The chain carries TRBV27 and TRBJ2-1; 14 bases agree with TRBD2. The germline V gene encodes CDR1 MNHEY and CDR2 SMNVEV (reference sequence). The CDR3 covers 16 residues. With 6 bases clipped from V and 4 bases from J, the junction kept 5 bases outside the gene matches. The CDR3 nucleotides are TGTGCCAGCAGCTCCCGGACTAGCGGGAGGTACAATGAGCAGTTCTTC. It yields the protein CASSSRTSGRYNEQFF.

The J gene is TRBJ2-1, the V gene TRBV7-9; 7 bases line up with TRBD1. Per the germline V gene, CDR1 is SEHNR and CDR2 is FQNEAQ (reference sequence). Trimming took 1 base from V and 3 from J; bases not matched to a gene: 6. This CDR3 has 16 amino acids. Written as DNA, the CDR3 is TGTGCCAGCAGCTTAGTCCCGGACAGGTTCTACAATGAGCAGTTCTTC. Translating gives CASSLVPDRFYNEQFF.

This chain joins TRBV4-1 and TRBJ1-2; D unresolved. The V and J ends lost 3 bases and 7 bases respectively, with 21 bases between them. CDR3 length: 16 amino acids. Per the germline V gene, CDR1 is MGHRA and CDR2 is YSYEKL. The CDR3 loop reads CASSQSGPPSWAGYTF. The DNA of the CDR3 is TGCGCCAGCAGCCAGAGCGGCCCCCCCAGTTGGGCTGGCTACACCTTC.

V and J are TRBV2 and TRBJ1-2, with TRBD1 matching 8 bases. This CDR3 region has 15 residues. Trimming at V came to 6 bases and at J to 4 bases, leaving 10 bases not matched to a gene. CDR1 is SNHLY and CDR2 is FYNNEI in the germline V gene. The DNA for the CDR3 is TGTGCCAGCAGCAATTACAGGGGGGACCTCTATGGCTACACCTTC. Encoded protein: CASSNYRGDLYGYTF.

About this clonotype: One base away lies a much larger clone, so this may be a sequencing read error. V is TRBV9 and J is TRBJ2-5; 12 bases line up with TRBD2. The germline CDR1 and CDR2 sequences are SGDLS and YYNGEE. This CDR3 contains 15 residues. The CDR3 bases are TGTGCCAGCAGCCAAGGACTAGCGGGAAGAGAGGCCCAGTACTTC. Protein: CASSQGLAGREAQYF.

V gene TRBV9 combines with J gene TRBJ2-1; 7 bases match TRBD2. Germline values: CDR1 SGDLS, CDR2 YYNGEE. The CDR3 consists of 14 residues. Trimming at V came to 3 bases and at J to 7 bases, leaving 7 bases not matched to a gene. CDR3 bases: TGTGCCAGCAGCGCCGCTGGGCGGGAGAATGAGCAGTTCTTC. It codes for CASSAAGRENEQFF.

This clonotype has just one count. V and J are TRBV6-1 and TRBJ1-5, with unresolved D. Germline V CDR1 and CDR2: MNHNS, SASEGT. V lost 4 bases and J 7 bases, leaving 14 bases between the germline ends. CDR3 length: 14 residues. DNA for the CDR3: TGTGCCAGCAGTGGCGATCGTCTCAGGCAGCCCCAGCATTTT. It is translated as CASSGDRLRQPQHF.

This chain links TRBV3-1 with TRBJ1-2; no clear D gene. The CDR3 runs to 17 residues. The germline gives CDR1 LGHDT, CDR2 YNNKEL (reference sequence). V shed 3 bases and J shed 2 bases, with 19 bases lying between them. DNA of the CDR3: TGTGCCAGCAGCCACTCGGGTAGCAATCAATCGAACTATGGCTACACCTTC. Its translation: CASSHSGSNQSNYGYTF.

The sample holds many counts of this clonotype. V usage is TRBV29-1 and J usage is TRBJ1-2, with D maybe TRBD1 (6 bases). V gave up 4 bases and J gave up 4 bases, with 13 bases separating them. Germline V gives CDR1 SQVTM, CDR2 ANQGSEA. This CDR3 is 13 amino acids long. CDR3 sequence (DNA): TGCAGCGTTGCCCCGCTGGGGGCCTATGGCTACACCTTC. Translated: CSVAPLGAYGYTF.

V and J are TRBV5-5 and TRBJ2-7; TRBD1 matches at 8 bases. The CDR3 totals 17 residues. V lost 0 bases and J lost 5; bases outside the gene matches: 13. Germline CDR1 is SGHKS and CDR2 is YYEKEE (reference sequence). The CDR3 loop is CASSLAWAGGDENEQYF. The DNA of the CDR3 is TGTGCCAGCAGCTTGGCCTGGGCAGGGGGCGACGAGAACGAGCAGTACTTC. Based on the CDR3 plus reference TRBV5-5 and TRBJ2-7, the full variable domain is DAGVTQSPTHLIKTRGQQVTLRCSPISGHKSVSWYQQVLGQGPQFIFQYYEKEERGRGNFPDRFSARQFPNYSSELNVNALLLGDSALYLCASSLAWAGGDENEQYFGPGTRLTVT.

The gene calls are TRBV10-3 and TRBJ2-7; maybe TRBD1 (6 bases). The CDR3 consists of 13 residues. Germline loops: CDR1 ENHRY, CDR2 SYGVKD. V was shortened by 6 bases and J by 3 bases, with 12 bases between the two germline ends. The CDR3 spells CAIRDSTYYEQYF. CDR3 coding DNA: TGTGCCATCAGGGACAGTACATACTACGAGCAGTACTTC.

The chain uses TRBV29-1 and TRBJ1-1; D is ambiguous. V was clipped by 5 bases and J by 1 base, with 5 bases between them. Per the germline V gene, CDR1 is SQVTM and CDR2 is ANQGSEA. The CDR3 runs 11 residues. Here the CDR3 DNA reads TGCAGCGTTCCGGAGAACACTGAAGCTTTCTTT. Its protein is CSVPENTEAFF.

The J gene is TRBJ2-1, the V gene TRBV29-1; possibly TRBD1 for D (5 bases). Trimming pared 5 bases from V and 2 bases from J, leaving 13 bases between. The V gene's germline CDR1 is SQVTM and CDR2 ANQGSEA. The CDR3 extends over 14 amino acids. CDR3 nucleotides: TGCAGCGTTTTACAGGCAGCGCCCTACAATGAGCAGTTCTTC. Residues: CSVLQAAPYNEQFF.

The rearrangement uses TRBV7-8 and TRBJ2-7; D remains ambiguous. The germline V and J ends were trimmed by 6 bases and 0 bases, with 9 bases remaining between them. CDR1 and CDR2 (germline): SGHVS, FQNEAQ. The CDR3 is 13 residues long. In nucleotides, the CDR3 is TGTGCCAGCAGATGGCAGGTCTCCTACGAGCAGTACTTC. This sequence encodes CASRWQVSYEQYF.

This clonotype was detected once. The chain carries TRBV14 and TRBJ2-3; TRBD2 aligns across 9 bases. Germline loops: CDR1 SGHDN, CDR2 FVKESK. This CDR3 has 18 residues. V gave up 1 base and J gave up 4 bases; unmatched junction bases: 12. In DNA form, the CDR3 reads TGTGCCAGCAGCCAAGGCCGGCTAGCGGGACTGGCCTCAGATACGCAGTATTTT. Translation: CASSQGRLAGLASDTQYF.

The genes are TRBV7-2 and TRBJ1-2; perhaps TRBD1 as D (5 bases). Per the germline V gene, CDR1 is SGHTA and CDR2 is FQGNSA. V lost 1 base, J lost 4 bases, and 13 bases lay in between. The CDR3 is 15 residues long. This chain's CDR3 is CASSLEAGTGYGYTF. The CDR3 DNA reads as TGTGCCAGCAGCTTAGAGGCAGGGACGGGCTATGGCTACACCTTC.

The chain links TRBV20-1 to TRBJ2-7; 10 bases are shared with TRBD2. The CDR3 is 14 amino acids. V shed 2 bases, J shed 2 bases, and the junction held 3 bases outside the gene matches. Germline CDR1 and CDR2: DFQATT and SNEGSKA (reference sequence). The DNA for the CDR3 is TGCAGTGCTAGACAAAGCGGGGGGGCCTACGAGCAGTACTTC. This gives the protein CSARQSGGAYEQYF.

The V gene is TRBV7-9, the J gene TRBJ2-1; TRBD2 agrees at 9 bases. The J call is uncertain, as TRBJ2-7 better fits the DNA end. The CDR3 covers 14 residues. CDR1 is SEHNR and CDR2 is FQNEAQ in the germline V gene (reference sequence). The CDR3 loop is CASSAGTSHNEQYF. The CDR3, as DNA: TGTGCCAGCAGCGCCGGGACTAGCCACAATGAGCAGTACTTC.

This clonotype was counted between two and nine times. The gene calls are TRBV12-5 and TRBJ2-7; possibly TRBD2 for D (6 bases). V lost 11 bases and J 5 bases, leaving 10 bases between the germline ends. CDR1 and CDR2 (germline): LGHNT, FRNRAP. CDR3 size: 10 residues. This CDR3 reads CAGGTHEQYF. In DNA form, the CDR3 reads TGTGCTGGCGGGACCCACGAGCAGTACTTC. Drawing the rest from reference TRBV12-5 and TRBJ2-7, the complete variable domain is DARVTQTPRHKVTEMGQEVTMRCQPILGHNTVFWYRQTMMQGLELLAYFRNRAPLDDSGMPKDRFSAEMPDATLATLKIQPSEPRDSAVYFCAGGTHEQYFGPGTRLTVT.

This clonotype was seen more than once but under ten times. The chain combines TRBV3-1 with TRBJ2-2, with TRBD2 matching over 16 bases. V was clipped by 3 bases and J by 3 bases; unmatched bases: 10. Germline V gene data show CDR1 as LGHDT and CDR2 as YNNKEL (reference sequence). CDR3 length: 20 residues. In DNA form, the CDR3 reads TGTGCCAGCAGCCACCCCCCGGGACTAGCGGGAGGGCCCGACACCGGGGAGCTGTTTTTT. It encodes CASSHPPGLAGGPDTGELFF.